One and the same sample provided the 30 T cell receptor beta chains below, sequenced in a study of T-cell reconstitution after alpha-beta-depleted transplantation in children. Library preparation (for TCRbeta) was performed with unique molecular identifiers. MiXCR was run by TCRdb on the PCR reads, yielding one entry per CDR3 protein. The data show hundreds of thousands of distinct CDR3 sequences, roughly 15% seen once. The specimen was PBMCs, mostly from graft donor cells, collected 360 days after TCRalphabeta/CD19-depleted stem cell transplant. Source of these receptors: a male patient between 2 and 10 years old who had a stem cell transplant for acute lymphoblastic leukemia, so the T cells may come from the graft donor.

There are a few counts of this clonotype. This chain uses TRBV7-2 with TRBJ1-4; 9 bases are a match to TRBD1. Looked up from germline, CDR1 is SGHTA and CDR2 is FQGNSA. The CDR3 runs to 15 residues. The junction had 5 bases not matched to a gene; V was cut back by 2 bases and J by 7 bases. The CDR3 bases are TGTGCCAGCAGCTTAATGGGACAGGGAAGTGAAAAACTGTTTTTT. It translates to CASSLMGQGSEKLFF.

This clonotype has a handful of counts. The rearrangement joins TRBV6-5 to TRBJ1-5, with D unresolved. The CDR3 runs to 18 residues. Trimming removed 0 bases at V and 0 bases at J, with 15 bases between. Germline CDR1 MNHEY, CDR2 SVGAGI. CDR3 nucleotides: TGTGCCAGCAGTTACTCGAAGACGACACTTCTTAGCAATCAGCCCCAGCATTTT. Residues: CASSYSKTTLLSNQPQHF.

This rearrangement joins TRBV5-1 to TRBJ1-4, with a tentative D call TRBD1 (6 bases). Trimming pared 2 bases from V and 10 bases from J, leaving 21 bases between. From germline, CDR1 is SGHRS and CDR2 YFSETQ. The CDR3 runs to 16 residues. The CDR3 here is CASSFIDGGPGGKLFF. The CDR3 nucleotides are TGCGCCAGCAGCTTTATCGATGGGGGCCCGGGTGGAAAACTGTTTTTT.

This chain uses TRBV7-8 with TRBJ2-4; D may be TRBD1 (6 bases). The CDR3 is 15 amino acids. Germline V gene sequence: CDR1 SGHVS, CDR2 FQNEAQ. Trimming took off 5 bases at V and 2 bases at J, with 13 bases between the two ends. The CDR3 nucleotides read TGTGCCAGCAGCCTCTCGACAGGATCCAAAAACATTCAGTACTTC. Translated: CASSLSTGSKNIQYF.

This clonotype has a handful of counts. The chain is built from TRBV27 and TRBJ1-1; possibly TRBD1 for D (5 bases). The CDR3 extends over 14 amino acids. Germline values: CDR1 MNHEY, CDR2 SMNVEV (reference sequence). Trimming took 3 bases from V and 1 from J, leaving 9 bases between them. The CDR3 sequence: CASSLRTTNTEAFF. For the CDR3, the DNA is TGTGCCAGCAGTTTGAGGACAACGAACACTGAAGCTTTCTTT.

V gene TRBV7-2 combines with J gene TRBJ2-5, with TRBD2 as a possible D gene (5 bases). V was shortened by 2 bases and J by 5 bases, with 9 bases between the two germline ends. The CDR3 is 13 residues long. Germline CDR1 and CDR2: SGHTA and FQGNSA. In nucleotides, the CDR3 is TGTGCCAGCAGCTTATTAGAGGGTGAGACCCAGTACTTC. This encodes CASSLLEGETQYF.

This clonotype has a handful of counts. The V gene is TRBV7-3, the J gene TRBJ2-1; 16 positions match TRBD2. The V segment lost 3 bases and the J segment 9 bases; nucleotides outside the gene matches: 8. This CDR3 has 17 residues. Germline CDR1 SGHTA, CDR2 FQGTGA. CDR3 nucleotide sequence: TGTGCCAGCAGCTTTATGCCCGGGACTAGCGGGAGGGGTGAGCAGTTCTTC. Its protein is CASSFMPGTSGRGEQFF.

In its sample, this clonotype was seen a few times. The gene calls are TRBV28 and TRBJ1-5, with 12 bases fitting TRBD1. V dropped 3 bases and J dropped 7; count of bases not matched to a gene: 22. This CDR3 spans 21 amino acids. Germline lookup yields CDR1 MDHEN and CDR2 SYDVKM. This chain's CDR3 is CASSLVDGGTGGAALWQPQHF. The CDR3 DNA sequence: TGTGCCAGCAGTTTGGTGGATGGTGGGACAGGGGGCGCCGCTCTTTGGCAGCCCCAGCATTTT.

The rearrangement joins TRBV29-1 to TRBJ2-3; 14 bases fit TRBD2. The CDR3 sequence is 15 residues long. The V and J ends lost 7 bases and 4 bases, in that order; junction bases with no gene match: 7. Germline lookup yields CDR1 SQVTM and CDR2 ANQGSEA. As DNA, the CDR3 is TGCAGCGCTGGACTAGCGGGAGGATGGTCAGATACGCAGTATTTT. Protein sequence: CSAGLAGGWSDTQYF.

This clonotype was observed a handful of times. The genes are TRBV10-3 and TRBJ2-3, with no clear D. The CDR3 covers 10 residues. The ends were cut back, 10 bases at V and 4 bases at J, with 6 bases in the middle. CDR1 and CDR2 from the germline V gene are ENHRY and SYGVKD. This chain's CDR3 is CATYADTQYF. DNA for the CDR3: TGTGCCACCTATGCAGATACGCAGTATTTT.

This clonotype was seen ten or more times. The chain couples TRBV7-2 to TRBJ2-3; 9 nucleotides agree with TRBD2. This CDR3 has 17 amino acids. CDR1 and CDR2 from the germline V gene are SGHTA and FQGNSA. Unmatched junction bases numbered 10, after V lost 1 base and J lost 5 bases. In nucleotides, the CDR3 is TGTGCCAGCAGCTTAGGGGTAGCGGGAGCCTTAGGAGATACGCAGTATTTT. Translation: CASSLGVAGALGDTQYF.

This chain uses TRBV4-2 with TRBJ2-3, with D possibly called TRBD1 or TRBD2 (5 bases each). V lost 5 bases to trimming and J lost 3 bases, with 18 bases between them. Germline V CDR1 and CDR2: LGHNA, YNFKEQ. There are 16 residues in the CDR3. CDR3 DNA: TGTGCCAGCAGCTATGGGGCAGGGACGAAGACAGATACGCAGTATTTT. Translation: CASSYGAGTKTDTQYF.

This clonotype came up a few times. The junction differs from germline at one of its ends, possibly a read error. The chain carries TRBV6-1 and TRBJ1-1; D call uncertain. Germline CDR1 reads MNHNS; CDR2 reads SASEGT. The CDR3 totals 13 residues. CDR3 nucleotides: TGTGCCAGCAGGGAAGAGATGAACACTGAAGCTTTCTTT. Translated, it gives CASREEMNTEAFF.

This clonotype showed up just a few times. The rearrangement joins TRBV18 to TRBJ2-4, with D possibly being TRBD1 or TRBD2 (5 bases each). The germline V gene encodes CDR1 KGHSH and CDR2 LQKENI. Trimming removed 3 bases from V and 6 bases from J, with 15 bases in between. This CDR3 has 15 amino acids. The CDR3 nucleotides are TGTGCCAGCTCACCGGACTTCGGGACCAGAAACATTCAGTACTTC. Its protein is CASSPDFGTRNIQYF.

This clonotype was observed at least ten times. The J gene is TRBJ2-5, the V gene TRBV6-5; D is ambiguous. The CDR3 is 15 residues long. The germline V and J ends were trimmed by 0 bases and 3 bases, with 11 bases remaining between them. Germline CDR1 MNHEY, CDR2 SVGAGI. The CDR3 DNA reads TGTGCCAGCAGTTACTCGGCGCAGATGAAAGAGACCCAGTACTTC. Its translation: CASSYSAQMKETQYF.

This clonotype came up a few times. This chain connects TRBV2 to TRBJ2-3; 7 bases match TRBD2. CDR1 is SNHLY and CDR2 is FYNNEI in the germline V gene. This CDR3 contains 12 residues. CDR3 region: CAGGGHTDTQYF. The CDR3 nucleotides are TGTGCGGGGGGGGGTCACACAGATACGCAGTATTTT.

This clonotype was found a few times. This sequence joins TRBV24-1 and TRBJ2-7; D possibly matches TRBD1 or TRBD2 (5 bases each). V lost 5 bases and J lost 4, with 14 bases in between. The CDR3 has 14 residues. CDR1 KGHDR and CDR2 SFDVKD come from the germline V gene. The CDR3 region is CATSGGPGRYEQYF. DNA for the CDR3: TGTGCCACCAGTGGGGGTCCGGGACGGTACGAGCAGTACTTC.

The V call is TRBV7-2, the J call TRBJ2-5; D unresolved. This CDR3 comprises 14 residues. Germline CDR1 SGHTA, CDR2 FQGNSA. Trimming took off 1 base at V and 3 bases at J, with 9 bases between the two ends. In nucleotides, the CDR3 is TGTGCCAGCAGCTTAGGGATAGGAAAAGAGACCCAGTACTTC. This encodes CASSLGIGKETQYF.

At least ten counts were recorded for this clonotype. The chain combines TRBV4-1 with TRBJ1-2; 7 positions match TRBD1. This CDR3 has 16 amino acids. Germline lookup yields CDR1 MGHRA and CDR2 YSYEKL. The J segment lost 5 bases and the V segment lost 0 bases, leaving 9 bases of the junction unmatched. The CDR3 sequence: CASSQDHAGGGYGYTF. For the CDR3, the DNA is TGCGCCAGCAGCCAAGATCATGCAGGGGGAGGTTATGGCTACACCTTC.

The chain joins TRBV12-3 or TRBV12-4 to TRBJ1-1, with D perhaps matching TRBD1 (5 bases). The CDR3 totals 12 residues. V was clipped by 3 bases and J by 8 bases, with 10 bases between them. The CDR3 nucleotides are TGTGCCAGCAGTTTTGCCAGGGCCGAAGCTTTCTTT. It is translated as CASSFARAEAFF.

There are a few counts of this clonotype. V usage is TRBV7-9 and J usage is TRBJ2-1, with TRBD1 identical over 7 bases. This CDR3 comprises 14 residues. Germline V gene sequence: CDR1 SEHNR, CDR2 FQNEAQ (reference sequence). Trimming cost V 1 base and J 15 bases; bases outside gene matches: 12. DNA of the CDR3: TGTGCCAGCAGCTTAGATGGGACAGTATTGCGAGGGTTCTTC. Its translation is CASSLDGTVLRGFF.

The chain recombines TRBV10-3 with TRBJ1-5, with 7 bases matching TRBD1. After removal of 4 bases from V and 4 bases from J, the junction contained 1 base not matched to a gene. Germline-derived CDR1 and CDR2 are ENHRY and SYGVKD. The CDR3 is made up of 13 amino acids. Here the CDR3 DNA reads TGTGCCATCAGTGGGGGACAGAATCAGCCCCAGCATTTT. It specifies CAISGGQNQPQHF.

V gene TRBV27 combines with J gene TRBJ2-1; perhaps TRBD1 as D (6 bases). From germline, CDR1 is MNHEY and CDR2 SMNVEV (reference sequence). The V end was cut by 1 base, the J end by 5 bases, with 15 bases between. There are 16 residues in the CDR3. The CDR3 loop reads CASSLFFSWGHNEQFF. Written as DNA, the CDR3 is TGTGCCAGCAGTTTATTTTTCAGTTGGGGGCACAATGAGCAGTTCTTC.

This clonotype was counted between two and nine times. This CDR3 is CASSLAGLETDTQYF. The CDR3 region has the DNA TGTGCCAGCAGCTTAGCAGGACTAGAAACAGATACGCAGTATTTT. The rearrangement uses TRBV7-2 and TRBJ2-3; 7 nucleotides match TRBD2. After removal of 0 bases from V and 3 bases from J, the junction contained 3 bases not matched to a gene. Germline CDR1 is SGHTA and CDR2 is FQGNSA. CDR3 length equals 15 residues.

The chain has TRBV20-1 and TRBJ2-7; D is undetermined. Trimming shortened V by 6 bases and J by 0 bases, and 9 bases separated the two germline ends. This CDR3 contains 12 residues. Looked up from germline, CDR1 is DFQATT and CDR2 is SNEGSKA (reference sequence). CDR3 DNA sequence: TGCAGTGCCCTGACGCGCTCCTACGAGCAGTACTTC. Amino acids: CSALTRSYEQYF.

The CDR3 nucleotides read TGTGCCATCAGTGACGAACGGGGGTATTCACCCCTCCACTTT. It encodes CAISDERGYSPLHF. V usage is TRBV10-3 and J usage is TRBJ1-6; possibly TRBD1 for D (5 bases). The V end lost 3 bases, the J end lost 8 bases, and 11 bases lay between the germline ends. CDR3 length equals 14 residues. Germline CDR1 and CDR2: ENHRY and SYGVKD.

V is TRBV5-1 and J is TRBJ2-3; 11 nucleotides match TRBD2. The CDR3 totals 20 residues. Germline CDR1 SGHRS, CDR2 YFSETQ. J was trimmed by 0 bases and V by 2 bases; bases with no gene match: 14. For the CDR3, the DNA is TGCGCCAGCAGCTTCACGAGGACTAGCGGGTCGAGTGCTAGCACAGATACGCAGTATTTT. Its translation: CASSFTRTSGSSASTDTQYF.

This clonotype has a handful of counts. The chain recombines TRBV7-9 with TRBJ2-5; 8 nucleotides match TRBD1. V dropped 4 bases and J dropped 2; count of bases not matched to a gene: 12. The CDR3 covers 17 residues. CDR1 SEHNR and CDR2 FQNEAQ come from the germline V gene (reference sequence). As DNA, the CDR3 is TGTGCCAGCAGCTCCGGACAGGGACTCAACAGGCAAGAGACCCAGTACTTC. Its translation is CASSSGQGLNRQETQYF.

V and J are TRBV29-1 and TRBJ2-1; no firm D call. This CDR3 is built from 13 residues. CDR1 and CDR2 from the germline V gene are SQVTM and ANQGSEA. With 5 bases removed from V and 0 bases from J, the gap between germline ends came to 8 bases. The CDR3: CSVHRDSYNEQFF. CDR3 nucleotide sequence: TGCAGCGTTCATAGGGACTCCTACAATGAGCAGTTCTTC.

This clonotype was detected only a few times. The chain is built from TRBV15 and TRBJ2-4; the D is unclear. Germline V CDR1 and CDR2: LNHNV, YYDKDF (reference sequence). V lost 1 base and J 0 bases, leaving 4 bases between the germline ends. This CDR3 is built from 14 residues. The CDR3 DNA reads TGTGCCACCAGCAGAGGACTAGCCAAAAACATTCAGTACTTC. Translated: CATSRGLAKNIQYF.